A selection of T cell receptor beta chains follows, all from one sample in a study of T cells in pancreatic ductal adenocarcinoma. Some clones are missing from TCRdb's copy, which holds only in-frame ones; the method was immunoSEQ multiplex PCR. The sample shows 100,000 or so clones, 90% to 95% of them seen only once. Sequenced material: PBMCs. These receptors were obtained from a human donor with pancreatic ductal adenocarcinoma. The CDR3 runs from the conserved cysteine through the conserved F or W. A D gene is named only where the DNA matches it firmly. Only part of the rows carry a size: once, few, many, or a class if the clone is expanded.

j_call d_call clone_size v_call cdr3_aa cdr3_nt
TRBJ2-1 TRBD2 once TRBV27 CASTLGGVNNEQFF TGTGCCAGCACCCTTGGGGGGGTTAACAATGAGCAGTTCTTC
TRBJ2-2 - - TRBV7-2 CASSSWAFTGELFF TGTGCCAGCAGCTCTTGGGCTTTCACCGGGGAGCTGTTTTTT
TRBJ2-2 - - TRBV19 CASSYYTGELFF TGTGCCAGTAGCTATTACACCGGGGAGCTGTTTTTT
TRBJ2-6 - - TRBV5-1 CASSLSTDSSGANVLTF TGCGCCAGCAGCTTGTCGACAGATAGCTCTGGGGCCAACGTCCTGACTTTC
TRBJ2-5 - - TRBV14 CASSQGGWNQETQYF TGTGCCAGCAGCCAAGGCGGGTGGAACCAAGAGACCCAGTACTTC
TRBJ2-5 - - TRBV2 CASKKGTPQETQYF TGTGCCAGCAAAAAGGGGACTCCCCAAGAGACCCAGTACTTC
TRBJ2-5 TRBD2 - TRBV5-4 CASSGQRGGETQYF TGTGCCAGCAGCGGGCAGCGGGGGGGAGAGACCCAGTACTTC
TRBJ2-1 - - TRBV9 CASSVGWERYNEQFF TGTGCCAGCAGCGTAGGGTGGGAGAGATACAATGAGCAGTTCTTC
TRBJ2-1 TRBD2 - TRBV5-6 CASSFPSGYNEQFF TGTGCCAGCAGCTTTCCTAGCGGTTACAATGAGCAGTTCTTC
TRBJ2-5 TRBD1 - TRBV4-1 CASSRRTGEETQYF TGCGCCAGCAGCCGAAGGACAGGCGAAGAGACCCAGTACTTC
TRBJ2-1 TRBD2 - TRBV30 CAWRGTRGEHNEQFF TGTGCCTGGAGGGGGACTCGGGGGGAACACAATGAGCAGTTCTTC
TRBJ2-2 TRBD1 once TRBV12-5 CASGETGGAAGELFF TGTGCTAGTGGTGAGACAGGGGGCGCCGCCGGGGAGCTGTTTTTT
TRBJ2-7 - - TRBV18 CASSPPVAGGGYEQYF TGTGCCAGCTCACCACCGGTAGCAGGGGGAGGCTACGAGCAGTACTTC
TRBJ1-5 - - TRBV28 CASSSSDGGNQPQHF TGTGCCAGCAGTTCATCGGACGGAGGAAATCAGCCCCAGCATTTT
TRBJ2-3 TRBD2 - TRBV30 CAWSVAGGGSDTQYF TGTGCCTGGAGTGTTGCGGGAGGGGGGTCAGATACGCAGTATTTT
TRBJ2-5 - - TRBV19 CASSTGVRGETQYF TGTGCCAGTAGTACAGGCGTAAGGGGCGAGACCCAGTACTTC